This T cell receptor (beta chain) was captured in a study of CD8+CD57+ T cells in acquired aplastic anemia. About the research overall: CD4+ and CD8+ cells, once sorted, gave DNA averaging approximately 3.4 ug.

Genomic DNA, serving as template, underwent TCR beta VDJ and CDR3 profiling. TCRdb reanalysed the reads using MiXCR and keeps one entry per CDR3 protein. The sample lists 50,000 or so distinct CDR3 sequences; 57% were seen once. The V and J ends lost 5 bases and 4 bases, in that order; junction bases with no gene match: 15. The CDR3 is 17 residues long. The V gene's germline CDR1 is WSHSY and CDR2 SAAADI. For sequencing, patients were chosen who had shown expansion of CD8+CD57+ cells by flow cytometry. In all patients, the disease was severe acquired aplastic anemia. The sequencing sample was made of sorted CD4+, CD8+, or CD8+CD57+ T cells (not recorded which) from PBMCs. This chain joins TRBV10-2 and TRBJ1-2; 8 bases align to TRBD1. This receptor was obtained from a human donor with aplastic anemia. The CDR3 sequence is CASSPGGQGGSLYGYTF. CDR3 in DNA: TGCGCCAGCAGTCCGGGAGGACAGGGAGGAAGCCTCTATGGCTACACCTTC.